This TCR beta chain emerged from a study of blood T cell repertoires in COVID-19. For the study at large: The origin of the acute and convalescent COVID-19 samples was the United States, Italy and Spain. The cDNA or gDNA used as material had been derived from T cells, B-cell-depleted T cells, or PBMCs.

CDR1 and CDR2 (germline): LGHNT, FRNRAP. Trimming cost V 2 bases and J 5 bases; bases outside gene matches: 5. This CDR3 spans 14 amino acids. Authors' methods: Nucleated cell counts were estimated from reference gene primer amplification. Using immunoSEQ multiplex PCR, the repertoire was profiled, and TCRdb retains in-frame clones only, with some absent. That table furnishes V, J and clone size, whereas the DNA furnished D and trimming. The data show 150,000 to 200,000 clones, less than 80% seen once. The receptor's source is a man aged 50-60 years who had recovered from COVID-19. The J gene is TRBJ2-7, the V gene TRBV12-5, with 8 bases fitting TRBD2. Sequences were obtained from peripheral blood. CDR3 DNA: TGTGCTAGTGGTTTGAGGCGGGAGGCCCACGAGCAGTACTTC. Amino acids: CASGLRREAHEQYF.